The text below deals with one TCR beta chain. What it recognizes is unknown. The germline CDR1 and CDR2 sequences are ENHRY and SYGVKD. Between the trimmed V and J ends, which lost 3 bases and 1 base, there was a span of 3 bases. The CDR3 extends over 12 amino acids. This entry comes from a study of shared clonotypes between healthy human individuals. Unsorted PBMC samples were amplified in replicate PCRs containing roughly 300 ng DNA, about 30,000 T cell genomes. Here immunoSEQ multiplex PCR was the method, and the copy in TCRdb shows in-frame clones only, minus some. The sample shows about 490,000 clones, 70% to 85% of them seen only once. Findings and limits, study-wide: Clonotype sharing among donors was thought likely to change with sequencing depth.

The source is a woman between 40 and 55 years old in good health. Some clones in this sample may be carry-over from other donors' samples. Sequencing was carried out using PBMCs. This sequence joins TRBV10-3 and TRBJ1-1; D not resolved. In DNA form, the CDR3 reads TGTGCCATCAGTGATTGGAACACTGAAGCTTTCTTT. This translates into CAISDWNTEAFF.